A selection of T cell receptor beta chains follows, all from one sample in a study of cytomegalovirus exposure and HLA in healthy donors. The method was immunoSEQ multiplex PCR; TCRdb's version includes in-frame clones alone and lacks a portion of them. The sample holds about 100,000 clones, roughly 78% seen once. The sample consisted of PBMCs. Receptors originate from an older woman in good health and CMV-seronegative. Both conserved end residues are part of each CDR3. The D gene is left open where the match is weak. A row's size may be missing; if present it is once, few, many or a size class.

v_gene,j_gene,abundance,d_gene,CDR3aa,CDR3nt
TRBV28,TRBJ1-1,.,.,CASRDSMNTEAFF,TGTGCCAGCAGGGACAGCATGAACACTGAAGCTTTCTTT
TRBV4-3,TRBJ1-2,.,TRBD1,CASSQEPAGQSHYGYTF,TGCGCCAGCAGCCAAGAACCCGCGGGACAGAGCCACTATGGCTACACCTTC
TRBV2,TRBJ2-7,.,.,CASSASVSYEQYF,TGTGCCAGCAGTGCTTCGGTTTCCTACGAGCAGTACTTC
TRBV7-9,TRBJ2-3,.,.,CASSLQGTRGQGDTQYF,TGTGCCAGCAGCTTGCAAGGGACAAGGGGTCAGGGAGATACGCAGTATTTT
TRBV10-2,TRBJ2-6,.,.,CASSGGVAGGSSGANVLTF,TGCGCCAGCAGTGGCGGGGTGGCAGGGGGGTCCTCTGGGGCCAACGTCCTGACTTTC
TRBV15,TRBJ1-1,.,.,CATSRDAANTEAFF,TGTGCCACCAGCAGAGATGCGGCGAACACTGAAGCTTTCTTT
TRBV15,TRBJ2-4,.,TRBD1,CATSRDLSGTGQDIQYF,TGTGCCACCAGCAGAGATCTTTCCGGGACGGGACAGGACATTCAGTACTTC
TRBV6-5,TRBJ2-3,once,.,CASSRQTSTDTQYF,TGTGCCAGCAGCCGACAGACCTCCACAGATACGCAGTATTTT
TRBV6-6,TRBJ2-5,.,.,CASSLDYPRETQYF,TGTGCCAGCAGTTTGGACTACCCAAGAGAGACCCAGTACTTC
TRBV28,TRBJ2-1,.,.,CASSYAGLLNEQFF,TGTGCCAGCAGTTACGCGGGCCTCCTCAATGAGCAGTTCTTC
TRBV4-3,TRBJ2-7,.,TRBD1,CASSQPRGQGDEQYF,TGCGCCAGCAGCCAACCCAGGGGGCAGGGGGACGAGCAGTACTTC
TRBV10-3,TRBJ1-1,.,.,CAISPGRANTEAFF,TGTGCCATCAGCCCAGGGAGGGCGAACACTGAAGCTTTCTTT
TRBV5-1,TRBJ1-2,.,TRBD1,CASSSPGQAYGYTF,TGCGCCAGCAGCTCCCCGGGACAGGCCTATGGCTACACCTTC
TRBV10-2,TRBJ1-6,.,TRBD1,CASRGDRAAYF,TGCGCCAGCAGGGGGGACAGGGCCGCCTACTTT
TRBV28,TRBJ1-2,.,.,CASVTPGRGSF,TGTGCCAGCGTCACTCCGGGCAGGGGTTCCTTC
TRBV7-9,TRBJ2-5,.,.,CASSFQAGPQETQYF,TGTGCCAGCAGCTTCCAGGCAGGGCCCCAAGAGACCCAGTACTTC
TRBV11-2,TRBJ1-5,.,.,CASSFAGRNQPQHF,TGTGCCAGCAGCTTTGCGGGTCGCAATCAGCCCCAGCATTTT
TRBV18,TRBJ2-6,.,.,CASSPGGSGANVLTF,TGTGCCAGCTCACCGGGGGGTTCTGGGGCCAACGTCCTGACTTTC
TRBV5-4,TRBJ2-5,.,TRBD1,CASSLVGQLQETQYF,TGTGCCAGCAGCTTGGTGGGACAGCTCCAAGAGACCCAGTACTTC
TRBV11-2,TRBJ2-1,.,.,CASSPTRSSYNEQFF,TGTGCCAGCAGCCCGACACGAAGCTCCTACAATGAGCAGTTCTTC
TRBV7-9,TRBJ2-1,.,.,CASSLPSRNEQFF,TGTGCCAGCAGCCTACCGAGTCGCAATGAGCAGTTCTTC
TRBV7-2,TRBJ2-7,.,.,CASSFSPGAYEQYF,TGTGCCAGCAGCTTCTCTCCAGGGGCCTACGAGCAGTACTTC
TRBV5-6,TRBJ2-5,.,.,CASSPGTGKETQYF,TGTGCCAGCAGCCCAGGGACTGGAAAAGAGACCCAGTACTTC
TRBV5-4,TRBJ2-1,.,TRBD1,CAGGTGHNEQFF,TGTGCCGGCGGGACAGGGCACAATGAGCAGTTCTTC
TRBV7-2,TRBJ2-2,.,.,CASSLAWQTGELFF,TGTGCCAGCAGCTTAGCGTGGCAGACCGGGGAGCTGTTTTTT
TRBV6-6,TRBJ2-3,.,TRBD2,CASSSLAGITDTQYF,TGTGCCAGCAGTTCACTAGCGGGTATCACAGATACGCAGTATTTT
TRBV28,TRBJ2-7,.,.,CASRSWTATYEQYF,TGTGCCAGCAGATCCTGGACAGCAACCTACGAGCAGTACTTC
TRBV5-6,TRBJ2-7,.,.,CASSFSPGTYEQYF,TGTGCCAGCAGCTTCTCCCCCGGTACCTACGAGCAGTACTTC
TRBV4-1,TRBJ2-1,.,.,CASSPGTQGSYNEQFF,TGCGCCAGCAGCCCGGGAACACAGGGATCCTACAATGAGCAGTTCTTC
TRBV28,TRBJ2-5,once,.,CASSNAKRTFQETQYF,TGTGCCAGCAGTAATGCCAAACGGACTTTCCAAGAGACCCAGTACTTC
TRBV7-2,TRBJ1-5,once,.,CASSPDGDSNQPQHF,TGTGCCAGCAGCCCGGACGGGGATAGCAATCAGCCCCAGCATTTT
TRBV9,TRBJ2-5,few,TRBD2,CASSVAGGGETQYF,TGTGCCAGCAGCGTAGCGGGGGGGGGAGAGACCCAGTACTTC
TRBV5-6,TRBJ2-7,.,TRBD2,CASSFGTSDEQYF,TGTGCCAGCAGTTTCGGGACTAGCGACGAGCAGTACTTC
TRBV5-1,TRBJ2-7,.,TRBD2,CASSSGGRGEQYF,TGCGCCAGCAGCAGCGGGGGGCGCGGCGAGCAGTACTTC
TRBV7-6,TRBJ2-5,.,.,CASSPPGTPQGTQYF,TGTGCCAGCAGCCCACCCGGGACACCCCAAGGGACCCAGTACTTC
TRBV28,TRBJ1-1,.,.,CASSLYAAGRDTEAFF,TGTGCCAGCAGTTTATACGCGGCGGGGAGGGACACTGAAGCTTTCTTT
TRBV20-1,TRBJ2-7,.,.,CSSRYEQYF,TGCAGTTCCCGCTACGAGCAGTACTTC
TRBV28,TRBJ1-2,.,.,CASSPGQGNYGYTF,TGTGCCAGCAGCCCCGGTCAGGGGAACTATGGCTACACCTTC
TRBV20-1,TRBJ2-5,.,.,CSAITEETQYF,TGCAGTGCTATCACAGAAGAGACCCAGTACTTC
TRBV19,TRBJ2-7,.,TRBD1,CASSIGTGESYEQYF,TGTGCCAGTAGTATCGGGACAGGGGAATCCTACGAGCAGTACTTC
TRBV6-6,TRBJ2-5,.,TRBD2,CASSFPSGGAQETQYF,TGTGCCAGCAGTTTCCCTAGCGGGGGGGCCCAAGAGACCCAGTACTTC
TRBV10-3,TRBJ2-7,.,TRBD1,CAISGPPGQGSDEQYF,TGTGCCATCAGTGGCCCACCCGGACAGGGTTCCGACGAGCAGTACTTC
TRBV7-2,TRBJ2-5,.,TRBD2,CASSLVASGRAWETQYF,TGTGCCAGCAGCTTAGTTGCTAGCGGGAGGGCCTGGGAGACCCAGTACTTC
TRBV5-1,TRBJ2-7,.,TRBD2,CASSTGLAGNYEQYF,TGCGCCAGCAGCACGGGACTAGCGGGGAACTACGAGCAGTACTTC
TRBV6-6,TRBJ2-1,.,.,CASSQTPGLENNEQFF,TGTGCCAGCAGTCAGACTCCGGGTCTGGAAAACAATGAGCAGTTCTTC
TRBV15,TRBJ2-7,.,.,CATSRARAPYEQYF,TGTGCCACCAGCAGAGCCAGGGCCCCCTACGAGCAGTACTTC
TRBV7-7,TRBJ2-5,once,TRBD2,CASNKGLAGETQYF,TGTGCCAGCAACAAGGGACTAGCGGGGGAGACCCAGTACTTC
TRBV30,TRBJ2-7,once,.,CAWSVLSGDYEQYF,TGTGCCTGGAGTGTATTGTCAGGGGACTACGAGCAGTACTTC
TRBV5-4,TRBJ2-2,.,TRBD1,CASSLKTGGTGELFF,TGTGCCAGCAGCTTGAAAACAGGGGGTACCGGGGAGCTGTTTTTT